The clone carrying this TCR beta chain was recorded many times. This record comes from a study of human T cells and chemical hapten exposure. Background on the study: Scalp application of diphenylcyclopropenone was performed weekly in patients across the entire roughly 23-week study. Upper back patch tests used 0.01% DPC, scored after 6 days.

Time point indicated: patch test 2, 6 weeks after DPC sensitization. Treatment specified: therapeutic diphenylcyclopropenone sensitization with weekly scalp DPC. Germline loops: CDR1 MDHEN, CDR2 SYDVKM. Trimming cost V 6 bases and J 0 bases, with 10 bases left between them. The CDR3 covers 14 residues. TCRdb passed the RACE reads through MiXCR, listing each CDR3 protein once. Of some 42,000 distinct CDR3 sequences in the sample, around 9.3% are singletons; the top ten hold roughly 15%. This sample comprised whole blood, obtained in connection with sensitization to the hapten diphenylcyclopropenone (DPC). This chain joins TRBV28 and TRBJ2-3; no clear D gene. The receptor's source is a woman between 40 and 50 years old with alopecia areata. Some clones in this sample may be carry-over from other donors' samples. CDR3 in DNA: TGTGCCAGCAGGTCCCGACTGAGCACAGATACGCAGTATTTT. Amino acid sequence: CASRSRLSTDTQYF.